This T cell receptor beta chain comes out of a study of blood T cell repertoires in COVID-19. In the study overall: Both acute and convalescent COVID-19 samples were obtained from the United States, Italy and Spain. Sample material is recorded as cDNA or gDNA derived from T cells, B-cell-depleted T cells, or PBMCs.

Recruited during active infection, patients (from Seattle) were subsequently followed longitudinally. As processed by the authors: Amplification of reference gene primers provided the estimated nucleated cell counts. The protocol was immunoSEQ multiplex PCR, while the TCRdb copy is restricted to in-frame clones and leaves out a portion. V and J calls and clone size are those listed in that table; D and trimming were worked out from the DNA. This sample has just under 350,000 clones, with 85% to 90% found just once. V lost 5 bases, J lost 8 bases, and 6 bases stayed unmatched. The CDR3 runs 13 residues. Per germline, CDR1 MDHEN and CDR2 SYDVKM.

The sequencing sample was made of peripheral blood. The V gene is TRBV28, the J gene TRBJ1-2; 9 nucleotides line up with TRBD1. The clonotype was recovered from a woman in her forties or fifties with COVID-19, enrolled during active disease. The CDR3 DNA is TGTGCCAGCAGTGTACAGGGGGCTAAGGGCTACACCTTC. The encoded protein is CASSVQGAKGYTF.